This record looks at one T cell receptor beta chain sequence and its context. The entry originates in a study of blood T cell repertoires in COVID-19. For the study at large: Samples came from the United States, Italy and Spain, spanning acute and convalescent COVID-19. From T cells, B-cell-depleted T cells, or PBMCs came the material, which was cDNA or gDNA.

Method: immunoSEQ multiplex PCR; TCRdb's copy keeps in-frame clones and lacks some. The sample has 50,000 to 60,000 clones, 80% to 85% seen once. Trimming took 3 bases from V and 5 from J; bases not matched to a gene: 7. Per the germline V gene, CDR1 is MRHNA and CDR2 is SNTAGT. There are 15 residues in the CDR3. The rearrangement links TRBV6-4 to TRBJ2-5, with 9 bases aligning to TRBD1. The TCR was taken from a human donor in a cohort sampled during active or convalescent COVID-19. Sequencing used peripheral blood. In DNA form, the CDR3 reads TGTGCCAGCAGTGATCACGGGACAGGGTGGGAGACCCAGTACTTC. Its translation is CASSDHGTGWETQYF.